This is a list of T cell receptor beta chains from one sample in a study of regulatory T cells in long-lasting Graves disease. Each CDR3 protein gets one entry after TCRdb re-called the multiplex PCR reads with MiXCR. Of 540,000 or so distinct CDR3 sequences listed, roughly 14% are singletons. These data also featured in a second study, about T cells in Graves' hyperthyroidism and ophthalmopathy.

Material: peripheral blood mononuclear cells (PBMCs), obtained at new diagnosis, from a patient treated with antithyroid drugs. These receptors came from a man younger than 40 with Graves disease. The CDR3 runs from the conserved cysteine through the conserved F or W. A D gene is named only where the DNA matches it firmly. Where a row states a size, it is once, few, many or the class of an expanded clone; other rows omit it.

clone_size: many
j_call: TRBJ2-7
v_call: TRBV6-1
d_call: TRBD2
cdr3_nt: TGTGCCAGCAGTGAAAATCCGGGAGGGGACGAGCAGTACTTC
cdr3_aa: CASSENPGGDEQYF

clone_size: .
j_call: TRBJ2-5
v_call: TRBV20-1
d_call: TRBD2
cdr3_nt: TGCAGTGCTCCCTGGGGGTTAGCGGGGGGGCGAGAGACCCAGTACTTC
cdr3_aa: CSAPWGLAGGRETQYF

clone_size: .
j_call: TRBJ1-3
v_call: TRBV3-1
d_call: .
cdr3_nt: TGTGCCAGCAGCCATGTCGTTGACTCTGGAAACACCATATATTTT
cdr3_aa: CASSHVVDSGNTIYF

clone_size: many
j_call: TRBJ2-7
v_call: TRBV2
d_call: .
cdr3_nt: TGTGCCAGCAGTGAAGCAGGGGCTTCGTCCTACGAGCAGTACTTC
cdr3_aa: CASSEAGASSYEQYF

clone_size: .
j_call: TRBJ2-2
v_call: TRBV2
d_call: TRBD2
cdr3_nt: TGTGCCAGCAGTGCTGCTAGCGGCAGTTTAAGCACCGGGGAGCTGTTTTTT
cdr3_aa: CASSAASGSLSTGELFF

clone_size: few
j_call: TRBJ1-4
v_call: TRBV6-2/TRBV6-3
d_call: TRBD1
cdr3_nt: TGTGCCGGCGGACAGGGTGAAAAACTGTTTTTT
cdr3_aa: CAGGQGEKLFF

clone_size: many
j_call: TRBJ1-5
v_call: TRBV7-2
d_call: .
cdr3_nt: TGTGCCAGCAGCTTAGGTTCAGTTAGCAATCAGCCCCAGCATTTT
cdr3_aa: CASSLGSVSNQPQHF

clone_size: many
j_call: TRBJ1-1
v_call: TRBV3-1
d_call: .
cdr3_nt: TGTGCCAGCAGCCAAGGTCAGGGAGGCACTGAAGCTTTCTTT
cdr3_aa: CASSQGQGGTEAFF

clone_size: few
j_call: TRBJ2-2
v_call: TRBV24-1
d_call: .
cdr3_nt: TGTGCCACCAGTGGTGGGGGGCAGGGAAGATCGAACACCGGGGAGCTGTTTTTT
cdr3_aa: CATSGGGQGRSNTGELFF

clone_size: many
j_call: TRBJ2-1
v_call: TRBV7-9
d_call: .
cdr3_nt: TGTGCCAGCAGCTTAGATGGCGGGATTCTCAATGAGCAGTTCTTC
cdr3_aa: CASSLDGGILNEQFF

clone_size: many
j_call: TRBJ2-7
v_call: TRBV3-1
d_call: .
cdr3_nt: TGTGCCAGCAGCGTTCGGGTTACCTTC
cdr3_aa: CASSVRVTF

clone_size: few
j_call: TRBJ2-2
v_call: TRBV30
d_call: .
cdr3_nt: TGTGCCTGGAGCCGTACAGGGAACACCGGGGAGCTGTTTTTT
cdr3_aa: CAWSRTGNTGELFF

clone_size: many
j_call: TRBJ2-4
v_call: TRBV29-1
d_call: .
cdr3_nt: TGCAGCGTTGAAGTAGGAGCGGGTAGCATTCAGTACTTC
cdr3_aa: CSVEVGAGSIQYF

clone_size: few
j_call: TRBJ2-7
v_call: TRBV25-1
d_call: .
cdr3_nt: TGTGCCAGCAGTGCCTATCGGGAGCAGTACTTC
cdr3_aa: CASSAYREQYF

clone_size: few
j_call: TRBJ2-4
v_call: TRBV5-1
d_call: TRBD2
cdr3_nt: TGCGCCAGCGACCCTTCTCTAGCGGTTTTAGCCAAAAACATTCAGTACTTC
cdr3_aa: CASDPSLAVLAKNIQYF

clone_size: few
j_call: TRBJ1-1
v_call: TRBV4-1
d_call: .
cdr3_nt: TGCGCCAGCAGCCAGGACACCCCCGTCACTGAAGCTTTCTTT
cdr3_aa: CASSQDTPVTEAFF

clone_size: many
j_call: TRBJ2-7
v_call: TRBV20-1
d_call: .
cdr3_nt: TGCAGTGCTAGACCCGGGACGAACAACCACGAGCAGTACTTC
cdr3_aa: CSARPGTNNHEQYF

clone_size: many
j_call: TRBJ2-7
v_call: TRBV12-3/TRBV12-4
d_call: TRBD1
cdr3_nt: TGTGCCAGCAGTTTTCCTGGGACAGGGGTAAGAGAGCAGTACTTC
cdr3_aa: CASSFPGTGVREQYF

clone_size: many
j_call: TRBJ1-6
v_call: TRBV15
d_call: .
cdr3_nt: TGTGCCACCAGCGAGGGACTTGACGGCTCTTCACCCCTCCACTTT
cdr3_aa: CATSEGLDGSSPLHF

clone_size: few
j_call: TRBJ2-5
v_call: TRBV25-1
d_call: .
cdr3_nt: TGTGCCAGCACTCGCGAGGGACGAGAGACCCAGTACTTC
cdr3_aa: CASTREGRETQYF

clone_size: .
j_call: TRBJ2-1
v_call: TRBV20-1
d_call: .
cdr3_nt: TGCAGTGCTGGTCGGACTGGGAACAATGAGCAGTTCTTC
cdr3_aa: CSAGRTGNNEQFF

clone_size: few
j_call: TRBJ2-3
v_call: TRBV9
d_call: .
cdr3_nt: TGTGCCAGCAGCGTAGAAGTAGGGCTGAGCACAGATACGCAGTATTTT
cdr3_aa: CASSVEVGLSTDTQYF

clone_size: many
j_call: TRBJ1-2
v_call: TRBV11-2
d_call: TRBD1
cdr3_nt: TGTGCCAGCAGCCCCGGACAGGTTGACTACACCTTC
cdr3_aa: CASSPGQVDYTF

clone_size: many
j_call: TRBJ1-5
v_call: TRBV5-1
d_call: .
cdr3_nt: TGTGCCAGCAGTTTAGAGGGGGGACAGCCCCAGCATTTT
cdr3_aa: CASSLEGGQPQHF

clone_size: many
j_call: TRBJ1-5
v_call: TRBV28
d_call: .
cdr3_nt: TGTGCCAGCAGTTTAGGGGGGGCTGGGTGGAGCAATCAGCCCCAGCATTTT
cdr3_aa: CASSLGGAGWSNQPQHF

clone_size: .
j_call: TRBJ1-2
v_call: TRBV24-1
d_call: .
cdr3_nt: TGTGCCACCAGTGATCCATCCTCGGGGGACACCGCTAACTATGGCTACACCTTC
cdr3_aa: CATSDPSSGDTANYGYTF

clone_size: few
j_call: TRBJ2-5
v_call: TRBV2
d_call: .
cdr3_nt: TGTGCCAGCAGAGCGGATTACCAAGAGACCCAGTACTTC
cdr3_aa: CASRADYQETQYF

clone_size: .
j_call: TRBJ1-1
v_call: TRBV7-9
d_call: .
cdr3_nt: TGTGCCAGCAGCTTCGGTGGCGGCAGGGGCAGTGTGAACACTGAAGCTTTCTTT
cdr3_aa: CASSFGGGRGSVNTEAFF

clone_size: .
j_call: TRBJ2-3
v_call: TRBV4-1
d_call: .
cdr3_nt: TGCGCCAGCAGCCAAGAATTGATGAGGGATACGCAGTATTTT
cdr3_aa: CASSQELMRDTQYF

clone_size: many
j_call: TRBJ2-7
v_call: TRBV7-9
d_call: .
cdr3_nt: TGTGCCAGCAGCTTCGGAGCATACGAGCAGTACTTC
cdr3_aa: CASSFGAYEQYF

clone_size: many
j_call: TRBJ1-2
v_call: TRBV30
d_call: .
cdr3_nt: TGTGCCTGGAGTGTCCGCTTAGGTGGCTACACCTTC
cdr3_aa: CAWSVRLGGYTF

clone_size: many
j_call: TRBJ2-7
v_call: TRBV29-1
d_call: .
cdr3_nt: TGCAGCGTTGAGGGACCCCCAAAGGACGAGCAGTACTTC
cdr3_aa: CSVEGPPKDEQYF

clone_size: once
j_call: TRBJ2-3
v_call: TRBV20-1
d_call: TRBD2
cdr3_nt: TGCAGTGCTAGAGATCTAGCGGGATCCACAGATACGCAGTATTTT
cdr3_aa: CSARDLAGSTDTQYF

clone_size: many
j_call: TRBJ2-7
v_call: TRBV7-3
d_call: .
cdr3_nt: TGTGCCAGCAGCCCACCCCGAGGGCGGGGGCGGTACGAGCAGTACTTC
cdr3_aa: CASSPPRGRGRYEQYF

clone_size: many
j_call: TRBJ2-5
v_call: TRBV20-1
d_call: .
cdr3_nt: TGCAGTGCGAGAGAGAGGGTAATGACCCAGTACTTC
cdr3_aa: CSARERVMTQYF

clone_size: once
j_call: TRBJ2-7
v_call: TRBV4-1
d_call: TRBD2
cdr3_nt: TGCGCCAGCAGCCGTGGACTAGCGGGAAGGATCTACGAGCAGTACTTC
cdr3_aa: CASSRGLAGRIYEQYF

clone_size: many
j_call: TRBJ2-3
v_call: TRBV5-6
d_call: .
cdr3_nt: TGTGCCAGCAGCGGCGGTAACGGAGCTGATACGCAGTATTTT
cdr3_aa: CASSGGNGADTQYF

clone_size: many
j_call: TRBJ2-1
v_call: TRBV11-2
d_call: TRBD2
cdr3_nt: TGTGCCAGCAGCTATCCGACTAGCGGGAGGGCGAATGAGCAGTTCTTC
cdr3_aa: CASSYPTSGRANEQFF

clone_size: many
j_call: TRBJ1-1
v_call: TRBV30
d_call: .
cdr3_nt: TGTGCCTGGAACTCGGGAACAGTGAACACTGAAGCTTTCTTT
cdr3_aa: CAWNSGTVNTEAFF

clone_size: many
j_call: TRBJ1-2
v_call: TRBV18
d_call: TRBD1
cdr3_nt: TGTGCCAGCAGCCCAGGACAGGGCGATGGCTACACCTTC
cdr3_aa: CASSPGQGDGYTF

clone_size: many
j_call: TRBJ2-1
v_call: TRBV29-1
d_call: .
cdr3_nt: TGCAGCGTCGCCATCGACCCACACAATGAGCAGTTCTTC
cdr3_aa: CSVAIDPHNEQFF

clone_size: few
j_call: TRBJ2-5
v_call: TRBV20-1
d_call: TRBD2
cdr3_nt: TGCAGTGTAACACGGGGGGGGCAAGAGACCCAGTACTTC
cdr3_aa: CSVTRGGQETQYF

clone_size: .
j_call: TRBJ2-1
v_call: TRBV7-9
d_call: .
cdr3_nt: TGTGCCGGCACCCCTTCCGGACTTCCCTACAATGAGCAGTTCTTC
cdr3_aa: CAGTPSGLPYNEQFF

clone_size: many
j_call: TRBJ2-5
v_call: TRBV29-1
d_call: TRBD2
cdr3_nt: TGCAGCGTCGACCCCTCGGGAGGCCTTCAAGAGACCCAGTACTTC
cdr3_aa: CSVDPSGGLQETQYF

clone_size: .
j_call: TRBJ1-1
v_call: TRBV19
d_call: .
cdr3_nt: TGTGCCAGTAGTGAGACGGGACACCTAAACACTGAAGCTTTCTTT
cdr3_aa: CASSETGHLNTEAFF

clone_size: .
j_call: TRBJ2-1
v_call: TRBV10-3
d_call: .
cdr3_nt: TGTGCCATCAGTGAGTCTAACTCCTACAATGAGCAGTTCTTC
cdr3_aa: CAISESNSYNEQFF